This TCR beta chain was documented in a study of blood T cell repertoires in COVID-19. Overall study: The United States, Italy and Spain provided the acute and convalescent COVID-19 samples. T cells, B-cell-depleted T cells, or PBMCs provided the cDNA or gDNA that served as material.

Between the trimmed V and J ends, which lost 0 bases and 5 bases, there was a span of 8 bases. The CDR3 consists of 13 residues. The germline V gene encodes CDR1 GTSNPN and CDR2 SVGIG (reference sequence). How the authors handled the data: Amplification with reference gene primers provided the estimates of nucleated cell counts. Some clones are missing from TCRdb's copy, which holds only in-frame ones; the method was immunoSEQ multiplex PCR. The V and J calls and the clone size are those of that table, but D and trimming were determined from the DNA. The sample has under 300,000 clones; about four fifths are singletons.

V is TRBV30 and J is TRBJ1-5; weak D call: TRBD1 (5 bases). The sequence derives from an elderly woman with acute or convalescent COVID-19. What was sequenced was peripheral blood. Here the CDR3 DNA reads TGTGCCTGGAGTGTAGACAGTGATCAGCCCCAGCATTTT. It codes for CAWSVDSDQPQHF.